The T cell receptor (beta chain) under discussion was sequenced for a study of T cells in tumors after PD-1 blockade. Study-level background: A subset received ongoing vismodegib 150 mg daily alongside anti-PD-1 therapy.

The table came from immunoSEQ multiplex PCR; TCRdb's copy has only in-frame clones and leaves some out. The sample gives about 33,000 clones, around four fifths of which show up once; around 35% is in the top ten. The CDR3 is 17 residues long. The receptor comes from a human donor with basal cell carcinoma. The specimen comprised PBMCs, sampled before anti-PD-1 treatment. The rearrangement uses TRBV12-2 and TRBJ1-3; TRBD1 is the table's D call and was not checked against the DNA. TRBV12-2 is given as a pseudogene. The CDR3 is CASRFPNRAISGNTIYF. As DNA, the CDR3 is TGTGCAAGTCGCTTTCCAAACAGGGCCATCTCTGGAAACACCATATATTTT.